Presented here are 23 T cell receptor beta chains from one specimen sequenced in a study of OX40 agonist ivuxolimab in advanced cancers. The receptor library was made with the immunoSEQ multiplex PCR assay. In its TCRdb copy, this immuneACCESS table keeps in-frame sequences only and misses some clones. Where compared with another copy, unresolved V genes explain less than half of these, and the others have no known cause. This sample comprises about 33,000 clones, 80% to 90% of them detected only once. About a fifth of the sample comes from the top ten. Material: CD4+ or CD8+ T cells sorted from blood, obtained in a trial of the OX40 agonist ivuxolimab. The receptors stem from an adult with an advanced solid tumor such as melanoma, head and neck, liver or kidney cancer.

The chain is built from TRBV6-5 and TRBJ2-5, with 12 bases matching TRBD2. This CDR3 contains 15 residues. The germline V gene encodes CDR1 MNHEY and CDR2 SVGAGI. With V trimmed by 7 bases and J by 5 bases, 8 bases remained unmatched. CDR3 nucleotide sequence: TGTGCCAGCAAACGGACTAGCGGGGTGCAGGAGACCCAGTACTTC. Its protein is CASKRTSGVQETQYF.

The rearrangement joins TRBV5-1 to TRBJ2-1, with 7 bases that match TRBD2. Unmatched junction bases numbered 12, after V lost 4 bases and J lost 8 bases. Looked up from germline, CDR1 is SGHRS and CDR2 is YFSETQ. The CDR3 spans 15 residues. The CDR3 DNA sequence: TGCGCCAGCAGCCCCCTGGGGGGGAGTTTCGATGAGCAGTTCTTC. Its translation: CASSPLGGSFDEQFF.

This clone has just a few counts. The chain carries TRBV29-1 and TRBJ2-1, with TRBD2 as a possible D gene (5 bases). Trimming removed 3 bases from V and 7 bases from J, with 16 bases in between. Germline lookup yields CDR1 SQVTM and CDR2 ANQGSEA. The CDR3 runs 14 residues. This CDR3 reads CSVDGRVRGNEQFF. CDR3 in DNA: TGCAGCGTTGATGGGCGGGTCCGAGGGAATGAGCAGTTCTTC.

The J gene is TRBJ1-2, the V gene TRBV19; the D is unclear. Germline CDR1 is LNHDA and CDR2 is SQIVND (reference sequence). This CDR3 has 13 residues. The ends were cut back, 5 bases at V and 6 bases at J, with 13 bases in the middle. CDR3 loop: CASSPSGFNGYTF. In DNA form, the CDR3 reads TGTGCCAGTAGTCCTTCGGGGTTTAATGGCTACACCTTC.

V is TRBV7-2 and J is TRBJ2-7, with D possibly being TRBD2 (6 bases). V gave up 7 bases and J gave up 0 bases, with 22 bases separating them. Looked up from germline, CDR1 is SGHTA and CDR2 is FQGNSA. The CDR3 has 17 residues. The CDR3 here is CASTPGGAGLSSYEQYF. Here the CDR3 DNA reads TGTGCCAGCACCCCCGGTGGGGCGGGGCTGAGCTCCTACGAGCAGTACTTC.

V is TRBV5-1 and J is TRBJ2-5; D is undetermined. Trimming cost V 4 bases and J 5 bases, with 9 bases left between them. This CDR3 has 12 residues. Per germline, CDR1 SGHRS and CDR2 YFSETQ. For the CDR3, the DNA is TGCGCCAGCAGCCGGCAGGAGGAGACCCAGTACTTC. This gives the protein CASSRQEETQYF.

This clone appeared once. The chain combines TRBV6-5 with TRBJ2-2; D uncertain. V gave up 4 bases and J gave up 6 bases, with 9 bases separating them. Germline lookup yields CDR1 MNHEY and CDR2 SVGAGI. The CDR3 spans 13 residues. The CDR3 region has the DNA TGTGCCAGCAGTTCTGAGGTTGCCGGGGAGCTGTTTTTT. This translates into CASSSEVAGELFF.

The CDR3 region is CASSPVRETTGELFF. For the CDR3, the DNA is TGTGCCAGCTCACCAGTCCGGGAGACAACCGGGGAGCTGTTTTTT. V gene TRBV18 combines with J gene TRBJ2-2, with D maybe TRBD2 (6 bases). V was trimmed by 2 bases and J by 5 bases, leaving 12 bases between them. This CDR3 has 15 amino acids. CDR1 KGHSH and CDR2 LQKENI come from the germline V gene.

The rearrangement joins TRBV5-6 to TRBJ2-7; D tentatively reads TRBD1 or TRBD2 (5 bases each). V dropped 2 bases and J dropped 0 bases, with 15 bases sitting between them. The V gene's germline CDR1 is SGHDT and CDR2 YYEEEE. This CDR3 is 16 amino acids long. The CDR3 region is CASSLYGTASSYEQYF. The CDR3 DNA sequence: TGTGCCAGCAGCTTATACGGGACGGCAAGCTCCTACGAGCAGTACTTC. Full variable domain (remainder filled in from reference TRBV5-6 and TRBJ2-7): DAGVTQSPTHLIKTRGQQVTLRCSPKSGHDTVSWYQQALGQGPQFIFQYYEEEERQRGNFPDRFSGHQFPNYSSELNVNALLLGDSALYLCASSLYGTASSYEQYFGPGTRLTVT.

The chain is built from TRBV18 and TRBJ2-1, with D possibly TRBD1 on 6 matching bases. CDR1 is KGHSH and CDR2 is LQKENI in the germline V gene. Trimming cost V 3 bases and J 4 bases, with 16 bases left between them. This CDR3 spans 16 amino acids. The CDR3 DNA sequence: TGTGCCAGCTCACCCCAGCCTCACAGGGTATACAATGAGCAGTTCTTC. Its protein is CASSPQPHRVYNEQFF.

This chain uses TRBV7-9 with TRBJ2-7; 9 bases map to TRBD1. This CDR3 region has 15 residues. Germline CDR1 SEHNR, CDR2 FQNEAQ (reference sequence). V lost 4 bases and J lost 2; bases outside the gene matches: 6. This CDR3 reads CASSSGQGGPYEQYF. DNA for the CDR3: TGTGCCAGCAGCTCGGGACAGGGAGGCCCCTACGAGCAGTACTTC.

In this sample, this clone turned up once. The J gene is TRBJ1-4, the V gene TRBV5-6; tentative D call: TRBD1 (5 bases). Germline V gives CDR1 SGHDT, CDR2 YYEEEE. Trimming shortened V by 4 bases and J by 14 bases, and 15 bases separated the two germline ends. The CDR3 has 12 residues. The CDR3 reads CASSTMGTGLFF. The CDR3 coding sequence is TGTGCCAGCAGCACCATGGGAACAGGTCTGTTTTTT. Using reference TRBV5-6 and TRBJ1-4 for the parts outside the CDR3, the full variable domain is DAGVTQSPTHLIKTRGQQVTLRCSPKSGHDTVSWYQQALGQGPQFIFQYYEEEERQRGNFPDRFSGHQFPNYSSELNVNALLLGDSALYLCASSTMGTGLFFGSGTQLSVL.

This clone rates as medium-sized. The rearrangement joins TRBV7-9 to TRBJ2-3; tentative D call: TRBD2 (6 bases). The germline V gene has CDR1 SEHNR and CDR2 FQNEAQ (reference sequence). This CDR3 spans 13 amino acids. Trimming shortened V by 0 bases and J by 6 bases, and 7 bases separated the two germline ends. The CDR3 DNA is TGTGCCAGCAGCTTAGCGGAGGGGGATACGCAGTATTTT. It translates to CASSLAEGDTQYF.

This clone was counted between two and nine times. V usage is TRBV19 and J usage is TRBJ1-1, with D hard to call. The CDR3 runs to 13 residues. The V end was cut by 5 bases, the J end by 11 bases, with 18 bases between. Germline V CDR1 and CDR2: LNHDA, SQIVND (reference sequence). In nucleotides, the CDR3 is TGTGCCAGTAGTCCGTCGGGTCCCAGATGGGCTTTCTTT. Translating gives CASSPSGPRWAFF.

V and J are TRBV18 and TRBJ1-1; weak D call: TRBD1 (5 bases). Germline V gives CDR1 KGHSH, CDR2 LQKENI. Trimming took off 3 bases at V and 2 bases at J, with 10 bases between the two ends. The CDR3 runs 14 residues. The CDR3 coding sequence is TGTGCCAGCTCACCGCCTGGGGCAAACACTGAAGCTTTCTTT. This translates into CASSPPGANTEAFF.

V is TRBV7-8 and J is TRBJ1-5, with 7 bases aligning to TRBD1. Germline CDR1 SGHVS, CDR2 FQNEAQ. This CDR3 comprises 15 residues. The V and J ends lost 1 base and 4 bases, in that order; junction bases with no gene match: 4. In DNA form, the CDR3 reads TGTGCCAGCAGCTTAGAAGACAGGGTAAATCAGCCCCAGCATTTT. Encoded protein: CASSLEDRVNQPQHF.

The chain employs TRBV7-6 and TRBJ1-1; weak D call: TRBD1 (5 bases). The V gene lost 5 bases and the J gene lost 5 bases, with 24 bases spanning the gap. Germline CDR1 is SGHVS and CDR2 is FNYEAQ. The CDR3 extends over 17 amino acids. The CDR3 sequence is CASSVVSPRHRGTEAFF. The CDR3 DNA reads TGTGCCAGCAGCGTAGTGTCCCCCCGACATAGGGGTACTGAAGCTTTCTTT.

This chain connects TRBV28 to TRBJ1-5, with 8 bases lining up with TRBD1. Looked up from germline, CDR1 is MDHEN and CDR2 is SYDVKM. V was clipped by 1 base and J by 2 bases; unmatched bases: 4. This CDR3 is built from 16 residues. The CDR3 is CASSLYLTGGNQPQHF. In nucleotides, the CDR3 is TGTGCCAGCAGTTTATATCTGACAGGGGGCAATCAGCCCCAGCATTTT.

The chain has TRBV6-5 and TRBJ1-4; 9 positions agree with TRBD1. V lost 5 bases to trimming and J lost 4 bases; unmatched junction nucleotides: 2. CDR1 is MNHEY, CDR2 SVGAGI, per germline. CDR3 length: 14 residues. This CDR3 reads CASSRDRVNEKLFF. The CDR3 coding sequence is TGTGCCAGCAGTCGGGACAGGGTTAATGAAAAACTGTTTTTT.

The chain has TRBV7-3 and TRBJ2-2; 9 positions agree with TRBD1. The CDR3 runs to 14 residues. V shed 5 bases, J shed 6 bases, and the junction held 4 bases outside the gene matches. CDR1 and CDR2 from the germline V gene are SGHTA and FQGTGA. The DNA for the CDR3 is TGTGCCAGCAGCACGGACAGGGGCGCCGGGGAGCTGTTTTTT. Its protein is CASSTDRGAGELFF. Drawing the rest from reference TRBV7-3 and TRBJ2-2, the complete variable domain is GAGVSQTPSNKVTEKGKYVELRCDPISGHTALYWYRQSLGQGPEFLIYFQGTGAADDSGLPNDRFFAVRPEGSVSTLKIQRTERGDSAVYLCASSTDRGAGELFFGEGSRLTVL.

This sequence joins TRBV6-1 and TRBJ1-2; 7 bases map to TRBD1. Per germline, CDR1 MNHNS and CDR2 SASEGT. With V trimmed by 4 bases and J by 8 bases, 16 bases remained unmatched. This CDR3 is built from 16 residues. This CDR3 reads CASSGQGAGGYRGYTF. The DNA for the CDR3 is TGTGCCAGCAGTGGACAGGGTGCGGGTGGTTATCGCGGCTACACCTTC.

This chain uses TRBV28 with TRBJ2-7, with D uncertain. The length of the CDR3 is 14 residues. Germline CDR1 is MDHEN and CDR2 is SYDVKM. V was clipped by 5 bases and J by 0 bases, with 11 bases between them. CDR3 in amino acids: CASSVDRSSYEQYF. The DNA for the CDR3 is TGTGCCAGCAGTGTGGACCGGAGCTCCTACGAGCAGTACTTC.

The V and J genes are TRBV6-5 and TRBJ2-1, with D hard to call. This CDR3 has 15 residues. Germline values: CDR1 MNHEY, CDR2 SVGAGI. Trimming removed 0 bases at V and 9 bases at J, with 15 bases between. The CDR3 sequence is CASSYSMALTSEQFF. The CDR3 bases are TGTGCCAGCAGTTACTCGATGGCCCTAACCAGTGAGCAGTTCTTC.